Included here is one T cell receptor beta chain sequence, with context. The time point is: recipient sample about 28 days before transplant, after cytoreduction. The sample belongs to a study of T cell clonotyping in hematopoietic cell transplantation. Produced via immunoSEQ multiplex PCR; TCRdb's table is partial and in-frame only. The table records under 20,000 clones, more than 70% of them present only once. The length of the CDR3 is 17 residues. Looked up from germline, CDR1 is SEHNR and CDR2 is FQNEAQ (reference sequence). Trimming shortened V by 0 bases and J by 6 bases, and 17 bases separated the two germline ends.

The V gene is TRBV7-9, the J gene TRBJ2-2; D is possibly TRBD2 (6 bases). The source is a man aged 50 or older with acute myeloid leukemia. Some clones in this sample may be carry-over from other donors' samples. The material was peripheral blood mononuclear cells, obtained before stem cell transplant. The CDR3 DNA reads TGTGCCAGCAGCTTAGCAAGACCGGGACTCCTGGCCGGGGAGCTGTTTTTT. Protein: CASSLARPGLLAGELFF.